The sequence of this TCR beta chain was determined in a study of early T cells in non-severe SARS-CoV-2 infection. Study summary: The authors sequenced bulk RNA from unsorted whole blood, leaving chains unpaired.

Individual cDNA molecules received unique molecular identifiers. Via MiXCR, TCRdb re-called the 5' RACE reads, giving one row per CDR3 protein. This sample carries tens of thousands of distinct CDR3 sequences, around 7% of them seen once, and the ten largest clones take 4% to 4.5%. The CDR3 runs 13 residues. Germline-derived CDR1 and CDR2 are SGHKS and YYEKEE (reference sequence). Trimming took off 4 bases at V and 0 bases at J, with 8 bases between the two ends. Regarding this clonotype: Its antigen is undetermined.

Study outcomes and limitations: Matching results from VDJdb favored anti-spike CD8 responses, leaving private and CD4 specificities undetected.

The sample taken for sequencing was whole blood. The chain has TRBV5-5 and TRBJ2-7; D is undetermined. The receptor was isolated from an adult who was a healthcare worker with PCR-confirmed SARS-CoV-2 infection or an uninfected control (not recorded which). CDR3 sequence: CASSRSVSYEQYF. The CDR3 DNA reads TGTGCCAGCAGCCGGAGCGTCTCCTACGAGCAGTACTTC.